These T cell receptor beta chains were read from a single sample in a study of T-cell memory formation after mild COVID-19. TCRdb used MiXCR to reprocess the 5' RACE reads, holding one entry per CDR3 protein. The sample shows approximately 570,000 distinct CDR3 sequences, over 15% of them seen only once. The sample consisted of PBMCs or a T cell subset sorted from them (not recorded which). The origin of the receptors is an adult woman who had mild COVID-19 (a few samples of this study predate the infection). Cell type and time point are not known. The CDR3 runs from the conserved cysteine through the conserved F or W. A D gene is named only where the DNA matches it firmly. Clone size is shown for a subset of rows, as once, few, many or a class of expanded clone.

NA	TRBV24-1	NA	TRBJ2-2	TGTGCCACCAGTGCTACGAACACCGGGGAGCTGTTTTTT	CATSATNTGELFF
NA	TRBV12-3/TRBV12-4	NA	TRBJ1-1	TGTGCCAGCAGTCCAGTCACCCCGAGGTGGACTGAAGCTTTCTTT	CASSPVTPRWTEAFF
TRBD1	TRBV15	NA	TRBJ2-1	TGTGCCACCAGCAGACCTCGGACAGGTTCGGTGTACAATGAGCAGTTCTTC	CATSRPRTGSVYNEQFF
TRBD2	TRBV7-2	few	TRBJ2-2	TGTGCCAGCAGCACCCCGGGACTAGCGGGAGGGCCCGGGAACACCGGGGAGCTGTTTTTT	CASSTPGLAGGPGNTGELFF
TRBD2	TRBV7-3	NA	TRBJ2-1	TGTGCCAGCAGCTTAAGCCGGGAGGATCTCTACAATGAGCAGTTCTTC	CASSLSREDLYNEQFF
NA	TRBV11-3	few	TRBJ2-1	TGTGCCAGCAGCCAAGACCCTTACAATGAGCAGTTCTTC	CASSQDPYNEQFF
NA	TRBV20-1	few	TRBJ2-7	TGCAGTGCCCGAGACGACAGCGTCTACGAGCAGTACTTC	CSARDDSVYEQYF
NA	TRBV20-1	many	TRBJ1-1	TGCAGTGCTAGAAGGCAGGTCATGAACACTGAAGCTTTCTTT	CSARRQVMNTEAFF
TRBD1	TRBV3-1	few	TRBJ2-1	TGTGCCAGCAGCTGGGGACAGGTGAATGAGCAGTTCTTC	CASSWGQVNEQFF
NA	TRBV12-3/TRBV12-4	few	TRBJ2-3	TGTGCCAGCAGTTTAGGGCGGCGGGGTAAAGATACGCAGTATTTT	CASSLGRRGKDTQYF
NA	TRBV7-2	many	TRBJ2-5	TGTGCCAGCAGCTTCACTAGCTATGAGACCCAGTACTTC	CASSFTSYETQYF
NA	TRBV30	few	TRBJ1-4	TGTGCCTGGAACCCAGGGATGGTACGTGATGAAAAACTGTTTTTT	CAWNPGMVRDEKLFF
NA	TRBV7-9	NA	TRBJ2-7	TGTGCCAGCAGCTCGAGAGTACAGGAGCAGTACTTC	CASSSRVQEQYF
NA	TRBV16	few	TRBJ1-4	TGTGCCAGCAGCCGGAACCGGGCGGGGGAAAAACTGTTTTTT	CASSRNRAGEKLFF
NA	TRBV7-6	few	TRBJ2-1	TGTGCCAGCAGCTTAGTTTCGGGGGATTCCTACAATGAGCAGTTCTTC	CASSLVSGDSYNEQFF
NA	TRBV7-3	few	TRBJ2-3	TGTGCCAGCAGCTTAAACTTGGGGTCGGCCACAGATACGCAGTATTTT	CASSLNLGSATDTQYF
NA	TRBV4-3	NA	TRBJ2-3	TGCGCCAGCAGCCAAGATAAACCAGATACGCAGTATTTT	CASSQDKPDTQYF
NA	TRBV7-9	few	TRBJ2-7	TGTGCCAGCAGCTTAGCAGGGGCCCTCTACGAGCAGTACTTC	CASSLAGALYEQYF
NA	TRBV5-1	NA	TRBJ2-1	TGCGCCAGCAGCTTGGAACAGGGGGGGTCTCCGTTCTTC	CASSLEQGGSPFF
NA	TRBV3-1	NA	TRBJ1-1	TGTGCCAGCAGCCTTACGACAGTTTCGAACACTGAAGCTTTCTTT	CASSLTTVSNTEAFF
NA	TRBV12-3/TRBV12-4	few	TRBJ2-3	TGTGCCAGCAGTTCAACTAGACTAAGTACAGATACGCAGTATTTT	CASSSTRLSTDTQYF
TRBD2	TRBV25-1	many	TRBJ2-7	TGTGCCAGCAGTGGGGAGCGGGACTCAAGCTCCTACGAGCAGTACTTC	CASSGERDSSSYEQYF
NA	TRBV27	NA	TRBJ1-1	TGTGCCAGCAGTTTATCTGGGGGCTTCAACACTGAAGCTTTCTTT	CASSLSGGFNTEAFF
TRBD2	TRBV18	many	TRBJ2-1	TGTGCCAGCTCACGAGGGACTAGCGCCGTCCGGGAGCAGTTCTTC	CASSRGTSAVREQFF
TRBD2	TRBV7-9	many	TRBJ2-2	TGTGCCAGCAAGGCGGGAGAGGTCGGGGAGCTGTTTTTT	CASKAGEVGELFF
NA	TRBV7-9	NA	TRBJ1-1	TGTGCCAGCAGCTTAATCACCTCGAACACTGAAGCTTTCTTT	CASSLITSNTEAFF
NA	TRBV7-9	many	TRBJ1-1	TGTGCCAGCAGCTTTCAAGGGGCGGGCACTGAAGCTTTCTTT	CASSFQGAGTEAFF